This TCR beta chain was sequenced for a study of T cell responses to AZD1222 COVID-19 vaccine (dated by TCRdb to about 2021). With respect to the entire study: A total of 230 to 250 trial participants underwent TCR sequencing, of whom about 210 had received two doses of AZD1222 and some 25 had received two doses of the MenACWY control vaccine. Enrollment into the trials was organized by age into subgroups of 18-55, 56-69 and 70-plus years, and those subgroups contained roughly 150, 30 and 60 TCR-sequenced participants, respectively. The research as a whole found: CD4 TCRs associated with the vaccine covered the entire spike protein, and the dominant responses were in regions 160-218 and 743-854. In the small 56-69-year group, the increase in depth fell short of significance, most likely because of low power. Because no day 14 peak-response samples were available, repertoires were characterized only after the peak T cell response. Participants were mostly white British and included more females than males, and it was suggested by the authors that clonal diversity may have been underestimated. Reportedly, close to half of the unique spike-specific TCRs recognized epitopes lying outside the regions that are mutated in the B.1.351 and B.1.1.7 variants. Only five or six AZD1222 recipients were SARS-CoV-2 seropositive at baseline, limiting conclusions about previously exposed vaccinees. Spike-specific TCR breadth and depth rose significantly after two AZD1222 doses compared with day 0 and with MenACWY recipients.

The CDR3 regions of human TCRbeta chains were subjected to immunosequencing. From the authors' description of their analysis: Repertoire TCRs were matched against a reference library of SARS-CoV-2-specific TCRs generated with the MIRA antigen-specificity platform. Breadth was defined as the fraction of unique TCRs that were SARS-CoV-2-associated, and depth was defined as the fraction of total T cells that were SARS-CoV-2-associated. Each spike-specific TCR was assigned to its reactive spike region and to a CD4 or CD8 class using the MIRA data. Log10-transformed breadth and depth values were compared by one-way ANOVA with Sidak's multiple comparisons tests. The table comes from immuneACCESS by way of TCRdb, which keeps in-frame sequences with V and J called. Part of the clones is missing from these tables; in studies checked, under half for an unresolved V gene and the rest for unknown reasons. That table furnishes V, J and clone size, whereas the DNA furnished D and trimming. Counted in this sample were some 180,000 clones; 85% to 95% of them appeared once. Of the sample, roughly 2% falls within the top ten clones.

What the time point label conveys for this sample: about 28 days (+/-7) after the second vaccine dose. AZD1222 recipients whose second dose came at about 4 weeks and those whose second dose came at about 12 weeks were combined into one group, since spike-specific TCR depth and breadth did not differ between the two schedules. The vaccinee samples were drawn from two UK trials, COV001 and COV002, one of which was a single-blind randomized controlled phase 2/3 trial testing AZD1222 (ChAdOx1 nCoV-19) in healthy adults. For TCRbeta chain sequencing, PBMC samples were collected from trial participants at day 0 and at day 28 after the second dose. For this clone: This receptor's antigen is unknown. Per-base quality was not reported, and no clone a single base away is much larger than it.

V is clipped by 5 bases and J by 9 bases, and the sequence between their germline boundaries is 22 bases long. The CDR3, from cysteine to phenylalanine, totals 16 residues. Only the CDR3 part of the read is kept: 48 bases, read in frame from the first base. From the germline V gene, CDR1 is MDHEN and CDR2 is SYDVKM. The chain is made from TRBV28 and TRBJ2-2, and perhaps TRBD2 as D gene, on 7 matching bases. This receptor was obtained from an adult who received the AZD1222 COVID-19 vaccine. This specimen was peripheral blood, taken 28 days after the second AZD1222 dose. The bases read TGTGCCAGCAGTCAGAACAGGGAGGGGGGATTCCGGGAGCTGTTTTTT. Translated, it gives CASSQNREGGFRELFF.